This entry features one T cell receptor (beta chain) sequence. Profiled with immunoSEQ multiplex PCR; TCRdb holds only in-frame clones, not every one. The data contain about 120,000 clones, 88% of them singletons. This entry is derived from a study of blood T cell repertoires in COVID-19. The sample consisted of peripheral blood. This TCR derives from a human donor in a cohort sampled during active COVID-19.

The CDR3 nucleotides read TGTGCCAGCAGCTTATCCGAGGCAGGGCCAAACACTGAAGCTTTCTTT. It codes for CASSLSEAGPNTEAFF. The V gene is TRBV11-2, the J gene TRBJ1-1, with a possible D match to TRBD1 (5 bases). Trimming shortened V by 2 bases and J by 2 bases, and 15 bases separated the two germline ends. Germline V lookup: CDR1 SGHAT, CDR2 FQNNGV. This CDR3 has 16 amino acids.